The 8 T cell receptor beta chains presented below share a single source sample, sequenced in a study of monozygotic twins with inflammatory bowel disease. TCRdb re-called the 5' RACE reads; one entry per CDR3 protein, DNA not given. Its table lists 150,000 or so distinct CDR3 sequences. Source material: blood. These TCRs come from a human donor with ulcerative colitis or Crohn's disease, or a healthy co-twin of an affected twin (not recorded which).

The CDR3 loop is CASSPPLQGAYEQFF. This chain uses TRBV18 with TRBJ2-1; with no DNA, the TCRdb D assignment of TRBD1 cannot be verified. Germline CDR1 and CDR2: KGHSH and LQKENI. This CDR3 is 15 amino acids long.

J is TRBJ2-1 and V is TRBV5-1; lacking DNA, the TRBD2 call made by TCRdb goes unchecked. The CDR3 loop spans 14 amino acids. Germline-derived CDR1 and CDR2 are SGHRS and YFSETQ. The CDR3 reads CASSSLDFYNEQFF.

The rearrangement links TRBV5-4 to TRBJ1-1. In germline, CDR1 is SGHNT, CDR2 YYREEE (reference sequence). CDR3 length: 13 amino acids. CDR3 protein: CASSLRQNTEAFF.

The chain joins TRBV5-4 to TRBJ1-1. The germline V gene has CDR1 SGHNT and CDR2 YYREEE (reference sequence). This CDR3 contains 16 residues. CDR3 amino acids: CASSLGWEITNTEAFF.

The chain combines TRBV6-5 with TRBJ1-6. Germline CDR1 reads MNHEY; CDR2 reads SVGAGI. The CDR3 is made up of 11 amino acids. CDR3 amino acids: CASRGNSPLHF.

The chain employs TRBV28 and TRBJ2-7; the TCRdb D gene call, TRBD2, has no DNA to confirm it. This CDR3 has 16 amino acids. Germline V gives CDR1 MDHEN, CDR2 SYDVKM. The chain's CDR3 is CASSPPPGLGSYEQYF.

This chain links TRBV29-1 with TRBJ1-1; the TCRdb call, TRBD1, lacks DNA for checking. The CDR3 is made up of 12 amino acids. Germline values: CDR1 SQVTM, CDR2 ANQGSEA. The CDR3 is CSVTRQGSEAFF.

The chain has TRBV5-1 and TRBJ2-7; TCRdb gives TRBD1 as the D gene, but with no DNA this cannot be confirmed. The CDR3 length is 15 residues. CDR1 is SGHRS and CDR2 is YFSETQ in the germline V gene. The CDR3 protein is CASTRGDGRGYEQYF. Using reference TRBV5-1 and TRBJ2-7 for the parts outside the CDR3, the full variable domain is KAGVTQTPRYLIKTRGQQVTLSCSPISGHRSVSWYQQTPGQGLQFLFEYFSETQRNKGNFPGRFSGRQFSNSRSEMNVSTLELGDSALYLCASTRGDGRGYEQYFGPGTRLTVT.